The rows below give T cell receptor beta chains drawn from one sample of a study of OX40 agonist ivuxolimab in advanced cancers. Data came from immunoSEQ multiplex PCR; TCRdb stores just in-frame clones and leaves some out. This table holds around 46,000 clones, 90% to 95% found once. The sample was CD4+ or CD8+ T cells sorted from blood, taken in a trial of the OX40 agonist ivuxolimab. These receptors were obtained from an adult with an advanced solid tumor such as melanoma, head and neck, liver or kidney cancer. CDR3s include the opening cysteine and the closing phenylalanine or tryptophan. D genes are given only for firm matches. Size is stated for part of the rows, as once, few or many counts, or as a class when the clone is expanded.

j_call clone_size d_call v_call cdr3_aa cdr3_nt
TRBJ2-7 - TRBD1 TRBV5-4 CASSFDRGKGYEQYF TGTGCCAGCAGCTTTGACAGGGGCAAGGGCTACGAGCAGTACTTC
TRBJ1-1 - TRBD1 TRBV9 CASSADREGGNTEAFF TGTGCCAGCAGCGCGGACAGGGAAGGCGGGAACACTGAAGCTTTCTTT
TRBJ2-2 - TRBD1 TRBV28 CASSSPWTGSRTGELFF TGTGCCAGCAGTTCGCCCTGGACAGGGAGCCGCACCGGGGAGCTGTTTTTT
TRBJ2-1 - TRBD1 TRBV13 CASSSIDRAPEQFF TGTGCCAGCAGCTCAATAGACAGGGCTCCTGAGCAGTTCTTC
TRBJ2-2 - - TRBV4-2 CASSQDQKGESGELFF TGTGCCAGCAGCCAAGATCAGAAAGGGGAGTCCGGGGAGCTGTTTTTT
TRBJ2-3 - - TRBV9 CASSVEGGGLTDTQYF TGTGCCAGCAGCGTGGAAGGCGGGGGCCTCACAGATACGCAGTATTTT
TRBJ2-7 once - TRBV6-4 CASSPTGGMPNYEQYF TGTGCCAGCAGTCCTACCGGGGGCATGCCTAACTACGAGCAGTACTTC
TRBJ2-7 - - TRBV7-9 CASSLVTALSYEQYF TGTGCCAGCAGCTTAGTGACAGCTCTCTCCTACGAGCAGTACTTC
TRBJ1-3 - - TRBV5-6 CASSPDPGAGGNTIYF TGTGCCAGCAGCCCGGACCCGGGGGCAGGGGGAAACACCATATATTTT
TRBJ2-3 - TRBD2 TRBV4-3 CASSQVTSGSVSESKNTQYF TGCGCCAGCAGCCAAGTGACTAGCGGGAGTGTGAGCGAGAGCAAGAATACGCAGTATTTT
TRBJ1-5 - TRBD1 TRBV18 CASSPLAPGTGGHSKAQPQHF TGTGCCAGCTCACCATTAGCTCCCGGGACAGGGGGTCACTCGAAGGCTCAGCCCCAGCATTTT
TRBJ2-7 - - TRBV7-9 CASSPRGFSEQYF TGTGCCAGCAGCCCCCGTGGGTTCTCCGAGCAGTACTTC
TRBJ2-2 - TRBD1 TRBV6-6 CATYQGDRGVTGELFF TGTGCCACCTACCAGGGGGACAGGGGAGTCACCGGGGAGCTGTTTTTT
TRBJ1-5 - - TRBV28 CASSLSSGNQPQHF TGTGCCAGCAGTTTATCGTCAGGGAATCAGCCCCAGCATTTT
TRBJ2-2 - - TRBV28 CASSLGLNTGELFF TGTGCCAGCAGTCTAGGACTAAACACCGGGGAGCTGTTTTTT
TRBJ1-1 - TRBD1 TRBV6-5 CASSYTGGEAFF TGTGCCAGCAGTTACACAGGGGGGGAAGCTTTCTTT
TRBJ1-1 - - TRBV7-3 CASSSPGETEAFF TGTGCCAGCAGCTCCCCAGGGGAAACTGAAGCTTTCTTT
TRBJ1-1 - - TRBV11-3 CASSLWPYTEAFF TGTGCCAGCAGCTTATGGCCCTACACTGAAGCTTTCTTT
TRBJ1-1 - TRBD1 TRBV6-5 CASSYGTGLTEAFF TGTGCCAGCAGTTATGGGACAGGGCTCACTGAAGCTTTCTTT
TRBJ1-2 - TRBD1 TRBV5-6 CASGDRSTYGYTF TGTGCCAGCGGGGACAGGTCAACTTACGGCTACACCTTC
TRBJ2-1 - TRBD1 TRBV6-5 CASSRQGAYNEQFF TGTGCCAGCAGTCGACAGGGGGCCTACAATGAGCAGTTCTTC
TRBJ1-1 once - TRBV19 CASSIRQYLEAFF TGTGCCAGTAGTATACGACAGTACTTAGAAGCTTTCTTT
TRBJ2-7 once TRBD2 TRBV7-3 CASSSRLAGPSEQYF TGTGCCAGCAGCTCCCGACTAGCGGGGCCATCCGAGCAGTACTTC
TRBJ1-5 - TRBD1 TRBV5-6 CASSGGDSKPQHF TGTGCCAGCAGCGGGGGGGACAGTAAGCCCCAGCATTTT
TRBJ2-1 - - TRBV11-2 CASSPTSTSSYNEQFF TGTGCCAGCAGCCCGACTTCAACGAGCTCCTACAATGAGCAGTTCTTC
TRBJ2-3 - TRBD2 TRBV6-1 CASSEEAGGQADTQYF TGTGCCAGCAGTGAAGAGGCGGGGGGGCAGGCAGATACGCAGTATTTT
TRBJ1-5 - - TRBV7-9 CASSVTNQPQHF TGTGCCAGCAGCGTCACAAATCAGCCCCAGCATTTT
TRBJ1-5 - - TRBV27 CASTAFGDSNQPQHF TGTGCCAGCACCGCCTTTGGGGATAGCAATCAGCCCCAGCATTTT
TRBJ1-3 - - TRBV4-3 CASSQGRTVTGNTIYF TGCGCCAGCAGCCAGGGGAGGACAGTTACTGGAAACACCATATATTTT
TRBJ2-3 - TRBD2 TRBV7-9 CASSSTSGASTDTQYF TGTGCCAGCAGCTCTACTAGCGGGGCTAGCACAGATACGCAGTATTTT
TRBJ2-7 - - TRBV4-3 CASSQDRVVGSYEQYF TGCGCCAGCAGCCAAGATCGGGTAGTCGGGTCCTACGAGCAGTACTTC
TRBJ1-6 medium-sized TRBD1 TRBV19 CASNPGQGLSPLHF TGTGCCAGTAATCCCGGACAGGGGCTTTCACCCCTCCACTTT
TRBJ2-1 - TRBD1 TRBV7-3 CASSYTGTGDEQFF TGTGCCAGCAGCTACACCGGGACAGGGGATGAGCAGTTCTTC
TRBJ2-7 once TRBD2 TRBV7-2 CASSFLAGEPREQYF TGTGCCAGCAGCTTCCTAGCGGGAGAACCTCGCGAGCAGTACTTC
TRBJ1-2 - - TRBV4-1 CASSQFQDLQGLNYGYTF TGCGCCAGCAGCCAATTTCAGGATCTGCAGGGCTTAAACTATGGCTACACCTTC
TRBJ2-2 - - TRBV4-1 CASSHGTGTGELFF TGCGCCAGCAGCCATGGGACGGGGACCGGGGAGCTGTTTTTT
TRBJ2-1 - TRBD2 TRBV6-4 CASSVAAGVGDEQFF TGTGCCAGCAGTGTCGCAGCGGGAGTTGGGGATGAGCAGTTCTTC